Sequencing of this T cell receptor (beta chain) was carried out in a study of blood T cells in healthy people across ages (dated by TCRdb to between 2015 and 2016). Looking at the study overall: In model experiments, template switching captured about one uniquely barcoded TCR beta cDNA molecule for every two T cells. Using deep sequencing normalized with unique cDNA molecular identifiers, the study measured how TCR beta repertoire diversity changes with age. Four age groups were formed from the donors: young (average approximately 15 years), middle-aged (approximately 40), aged (62) and long-lived (82). Using the same blood draw, the study looked at two additional independent replicas of 1 million unique cDNA reads for two donors, one aged 18 to 30 and the other aged 80 or older.

Beyond this particular receptor, the publication reports: As age increased, observed TCR beta diversity per million T cells dropped in a roughly linear way, and a significant reduction was already evident by age 40. Compared with the aged group, the long-lived group had more naive CD4+ T cells, fewer expanded clones and increased TCR diversity, suggesting age selection. Conclusive comparison of naive and antigen-experienced compartments was prevented by the profiling of bulk unsorted PBMCs. Observed TCR beta diversity correlated strongly with the percentage of naive T cells measured by flow cytometry. Because the CMV infection status of the donors was unknown, age-related changes in expanded clonotypes may potentially have been confounded. Total diversity estimates from one million sequenced T cells were considered lower bounds and underestimates.

Libraries came from 5' RACE. TCRdb shows the sequencer as Illumina HiSeq 2500. A second roughly 7 to 11 cycle PCR used a sample-barcoded 5' primer and a J-beta primer mix. Each TCR beta cDNA molecule received a unique molecular identifier from a template-switch 5' adaptor carrying 12 random nucleotides. At least 2.5 million CDR3-containing paired-end reads were obtained from each sample. The Mint cDNA synthesis kit, primed by a TRBC-specific oligonucleotide, was used to synthesize first-strand cDNA from all RNA. After uracil-DNA glycosylase treatment, a first 18-cycle PCR used universal primers M1SS and BC2_uni_R on all cDNA. Per the source publication's procedure: Normalization of each sample was performed by random selection of 1 million high-quality reads, each carrying a distinct molecular identifier. Instead of being binned into consensus sequences, reads with shared molecular identifiers were discarded. MiTCR, with a Q25 quality threshold and the strictest error-elimination algorithm, was used for CDR3 identification, clonotype clustering and error correction. A nonparametric unseen species model with Euler transformation was used to estimate lower-bound total TCR beta diversity. TCRdb reprocessing: public reads trimmed at Q25 with fastp, clones called with MiXCR, in-frame beta chains kept. Under each unique CDR3 protein, matching rows form one entry showing the most common genes and DNA. The V and J calls come from TCRdb's annotation, not from the publication. This sample holds around 520,000 distinct CDR3 sequences; approximately 26% were observed only once. Of the sample, approximately 3.5% is held by the ten largest clones.

The 39 donors, aged roughly 6 to 95 years, were systemically healthy Caucasian individuals from Russia. Each donor gave approximately 9.4 milliliters of peripheral blood, drawn into EDTA-treated Vacutainer tubes. Ficoll-Paque density-gradient centrifugation was used to isolate PBMCs, with at least 6.5 million per sample. Total RNA, at least 6 micrograms per sample, was extracted from PBMCs with Trizol reagent. For every donor, flow cytometry on a PBMC aliquot measured the percentage of naive CD45RAhigh/CD27high T cells. Of note for this clonotype: Its antigen remains undetermined. No much larger clonotype is one base removed from it; base qualities were not supplied.

A distance of 12 bases separates the germline ends of V and J, which lose 3 bases and 3 bases respectively. The CDR3 goes from the cysteine to the phenylalanine over 14 residues. Only the CDR3 portion is preserved as DNA: 42 bases, with reading frame beginning at the first base. CDR1 and CDR2 are read off the germline V gene as SGHRS and YFSETQ. Separately, the same data were catalogued under a study of T cells of mothers and their children. The second study, in turn, reports: Nine systemically healthy Caucasian individuals, comprising three mothers and their six children, were included as donors. cDNA synthesis used all of the extracted RNA, with 1.5 ug of RNA in each 15 ul reaction. In the second PCR, the M1S primer added sample barcodes and 2-4 random nucleotides. More than 8.5 million TCR beta CDR3 reads were obtained from each mother, and about 3 million reads were obtained from each child. Thymic selection shapes the output of TCR recombination in a similar way in related and unrelated pairs, and inherited differences have a minor effect. Normalized repertoire overlap in related mother-child pairs was always slightly higher than in unrelated mother-child pairs, but the difference was never significant. No persistent microchimeric T cell clones were found, with a detection sensitivity of roughly 92 clones per million clonotypes. The study used deep NGS to compare TCR beta repertoires of mothers and children, seeking features distinguishing related mother-child pairs from unrelated individuals. Mothers averaged about 40 +/- 4 years of age and children averaged around 11 +/- 4 years. Libraries were sequenced on Illumina HiSeq 2000 with 100+100 nt paired-end reads after adapter ligation with NEBNext reagents. Mother and child libraries were prepared a month apart and sequenced in separate runs to prevent cross-contamination. For each donor, somewhere between roughly 500,000 and 2,100,000 distinct TCR beta clonotypes were identified. Naive TCR beta clonotypes were estimated from low-frequency clonotypes matched to each donor's FACS-determined naive share, without sorting.

Rearrangement joined TRBV5-1 to TRBJ2-5, with the D gene not confidently named. This receptor was taken from a boy younger than 10 in good health. The material sequenced was blood. The sequenced DNA is TGCGCCAGCAGCTCGGCAGCCTCAAAAGAGACCCAGTACTTC. It is translated as CASSSAASKETQYF.